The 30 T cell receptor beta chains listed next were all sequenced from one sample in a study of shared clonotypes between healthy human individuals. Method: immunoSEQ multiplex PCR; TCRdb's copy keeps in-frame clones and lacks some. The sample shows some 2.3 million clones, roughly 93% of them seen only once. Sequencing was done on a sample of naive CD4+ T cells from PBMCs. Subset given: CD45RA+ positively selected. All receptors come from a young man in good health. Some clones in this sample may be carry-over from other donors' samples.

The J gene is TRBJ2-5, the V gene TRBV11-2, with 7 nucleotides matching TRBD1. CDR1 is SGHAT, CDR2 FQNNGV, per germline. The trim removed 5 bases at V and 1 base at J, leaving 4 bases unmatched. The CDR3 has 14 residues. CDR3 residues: CASSPGTAQETQYF. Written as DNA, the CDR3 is TGTGCCAGCAGCCCCGGGACAGCCCAAGAGACCCAGTACTTC.

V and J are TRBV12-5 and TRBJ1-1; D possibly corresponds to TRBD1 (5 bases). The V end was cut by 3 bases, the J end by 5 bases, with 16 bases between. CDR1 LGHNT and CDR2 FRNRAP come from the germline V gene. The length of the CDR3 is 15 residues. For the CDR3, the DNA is TGTGCTAGTGGTTTATTTCGGGGGGGGATGACTGAAGCTTTCTTT. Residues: CASGLFRGGMTEAFF.

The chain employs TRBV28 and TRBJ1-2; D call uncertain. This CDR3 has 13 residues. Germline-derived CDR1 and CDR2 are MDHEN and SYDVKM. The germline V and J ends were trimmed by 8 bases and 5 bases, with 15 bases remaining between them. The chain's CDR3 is CASQVLGGYGYTF. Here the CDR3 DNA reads TGTGCCAGCCAGGTATTAGGAGGGTATGGCTACACCTTC.

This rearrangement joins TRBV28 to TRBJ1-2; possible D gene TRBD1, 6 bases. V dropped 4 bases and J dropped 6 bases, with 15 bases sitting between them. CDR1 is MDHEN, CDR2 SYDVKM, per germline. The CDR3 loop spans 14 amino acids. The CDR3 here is CASSSPGQGHGYTF. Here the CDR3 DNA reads TGTGCCAGCAGTTCACCCGGGCAGGGGCATGGCTACACCTTC.

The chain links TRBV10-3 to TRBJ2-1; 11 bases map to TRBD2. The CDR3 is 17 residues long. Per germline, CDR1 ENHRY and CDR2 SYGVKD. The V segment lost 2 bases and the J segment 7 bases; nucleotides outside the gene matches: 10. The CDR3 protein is CAISEPRASGRSNEQFF. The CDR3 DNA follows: TGTGCCATCAGTGAGCCCCGGGCTAGCGGGAGGTCGAATGAGCAGTTCTTC.

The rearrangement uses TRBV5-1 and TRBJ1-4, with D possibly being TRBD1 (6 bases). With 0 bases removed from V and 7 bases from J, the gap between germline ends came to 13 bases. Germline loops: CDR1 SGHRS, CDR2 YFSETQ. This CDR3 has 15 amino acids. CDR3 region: CASSLGAAGAEKLFF. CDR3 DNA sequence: TGCGCCAGCAGCTTGGGGGCGGCAGGGGCTGAAAAACTGTTTTTT.

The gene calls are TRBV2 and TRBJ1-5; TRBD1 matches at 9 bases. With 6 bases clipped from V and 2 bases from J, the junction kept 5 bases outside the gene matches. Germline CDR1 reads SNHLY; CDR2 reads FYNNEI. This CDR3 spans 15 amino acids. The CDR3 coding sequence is TGTGCCAGCAGGGACAGGGGATGGGGCAATCAGCCCCAGCATTTT. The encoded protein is CASRDRGWGNQPQHF.

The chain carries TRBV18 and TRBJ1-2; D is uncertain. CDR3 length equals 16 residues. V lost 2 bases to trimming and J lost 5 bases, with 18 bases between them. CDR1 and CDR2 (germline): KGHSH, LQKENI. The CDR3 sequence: CASSPTPVAVEYGYTF. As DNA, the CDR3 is TGTGCCAGCTCACCAACCCCAGTCGCGGTTGAATATGGCTACACCTTC.

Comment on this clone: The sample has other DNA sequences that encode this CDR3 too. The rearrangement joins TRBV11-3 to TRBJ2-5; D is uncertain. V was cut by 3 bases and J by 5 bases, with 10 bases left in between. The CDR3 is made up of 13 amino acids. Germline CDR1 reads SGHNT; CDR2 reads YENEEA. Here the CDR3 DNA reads TGTGCCAGCAGCTTGGGTCCCGGGGAGACCCAGTACTTC. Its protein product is CASSLGPGETQYF.

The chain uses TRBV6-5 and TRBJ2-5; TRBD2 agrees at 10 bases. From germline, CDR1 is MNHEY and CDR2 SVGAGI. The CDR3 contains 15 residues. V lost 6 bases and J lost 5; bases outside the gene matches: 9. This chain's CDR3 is CASRKREGQGETQYF. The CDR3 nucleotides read TGTGCCAGCAGAAAGCGGGAGGGCCAAGGGGAGACCCAGTACTTC.

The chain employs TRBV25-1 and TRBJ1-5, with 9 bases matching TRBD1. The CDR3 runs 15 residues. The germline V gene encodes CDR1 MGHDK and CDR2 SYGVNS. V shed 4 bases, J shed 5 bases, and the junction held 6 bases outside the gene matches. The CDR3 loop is CASSGGTGFYQPQHF. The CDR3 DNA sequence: TGTGCCAGCAGTGGAGGGACAGGGTTTTATCAGCCCCAGCATTTT.

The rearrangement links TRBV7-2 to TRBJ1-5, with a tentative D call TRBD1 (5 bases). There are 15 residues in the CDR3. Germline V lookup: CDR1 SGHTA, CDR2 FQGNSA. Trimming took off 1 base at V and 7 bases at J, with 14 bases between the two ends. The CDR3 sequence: CASSLGVGGSQPQHF. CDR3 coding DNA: TGTGCCAGCAGCTTAGGGGTGGGGGGAAGCCAGCCCCAGCATTTT.

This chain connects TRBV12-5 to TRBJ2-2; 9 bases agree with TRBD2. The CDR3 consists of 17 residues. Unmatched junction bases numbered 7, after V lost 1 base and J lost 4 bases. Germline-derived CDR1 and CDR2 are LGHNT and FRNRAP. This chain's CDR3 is CASGLGGLAGSTGELFF. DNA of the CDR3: TGTGCTAGTGGTTTGGGTGGGCTAGCGGGAAGCACCGGGGAGCTGTTTTTT.

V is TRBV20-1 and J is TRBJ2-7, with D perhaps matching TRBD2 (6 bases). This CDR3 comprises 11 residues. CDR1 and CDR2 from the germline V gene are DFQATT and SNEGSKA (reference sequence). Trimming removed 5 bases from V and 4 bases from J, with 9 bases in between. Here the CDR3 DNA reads TGCAGTGCTGTGGGAGGTTACGAGCAGTACTTC. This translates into CSAVGGYEQYF.

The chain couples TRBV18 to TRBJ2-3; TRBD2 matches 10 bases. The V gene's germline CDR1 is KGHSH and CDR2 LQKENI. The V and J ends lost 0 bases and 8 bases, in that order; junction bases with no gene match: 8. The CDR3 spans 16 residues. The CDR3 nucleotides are TGTGCCAGCTCACCACCGAGGCTAGCGGGAGAAGGTACGCAGTATTTT. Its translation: CASSPPRLAGEGTQYF.

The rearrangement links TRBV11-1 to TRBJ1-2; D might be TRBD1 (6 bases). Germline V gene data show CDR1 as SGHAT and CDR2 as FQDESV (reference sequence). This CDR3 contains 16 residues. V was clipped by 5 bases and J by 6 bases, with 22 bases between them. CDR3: CASSQFSDSPPDGYTF. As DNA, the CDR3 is TGTGCCAGCAGCCAGTTTTCGGACAGCCCACCAGATGGCTACACCTTC.

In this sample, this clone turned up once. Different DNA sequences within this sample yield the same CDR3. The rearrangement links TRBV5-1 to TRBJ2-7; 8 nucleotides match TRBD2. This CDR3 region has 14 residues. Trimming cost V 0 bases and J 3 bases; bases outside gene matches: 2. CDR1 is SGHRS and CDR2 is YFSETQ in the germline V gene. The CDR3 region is CASSLGAGGYEQYF. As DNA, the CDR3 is TGCGCCAGCAGCTTGGGGGCGGGAGGCTACGAGCAGTACTTC.

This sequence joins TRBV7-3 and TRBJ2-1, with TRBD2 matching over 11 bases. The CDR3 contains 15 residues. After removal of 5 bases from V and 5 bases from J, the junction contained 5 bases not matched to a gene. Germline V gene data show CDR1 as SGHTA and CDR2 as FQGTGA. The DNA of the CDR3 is TGTGCCAGCAGCCCTGGGACTAGCGGAGACAATGAGCAGTTCTTC. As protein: CASSPGTSGDNEQFF.

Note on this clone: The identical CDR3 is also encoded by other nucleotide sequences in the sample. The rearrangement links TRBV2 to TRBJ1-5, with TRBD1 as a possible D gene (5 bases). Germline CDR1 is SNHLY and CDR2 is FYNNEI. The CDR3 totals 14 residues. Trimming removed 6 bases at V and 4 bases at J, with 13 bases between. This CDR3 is CASSDQGRNQPQHF. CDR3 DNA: TGTGCCAGCAGCGATCAGGGTAGGAATCAGCCCCAGCATTTT.

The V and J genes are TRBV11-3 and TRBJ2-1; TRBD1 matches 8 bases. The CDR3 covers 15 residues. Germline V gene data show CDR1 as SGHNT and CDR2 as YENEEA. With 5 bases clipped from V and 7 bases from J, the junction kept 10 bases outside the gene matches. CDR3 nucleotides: TGTGCCAGCAGCCCCGGACAGGGAAGGCGGAATGAGCAGTTCTTC. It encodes CASSPGQGRRNEQFF.

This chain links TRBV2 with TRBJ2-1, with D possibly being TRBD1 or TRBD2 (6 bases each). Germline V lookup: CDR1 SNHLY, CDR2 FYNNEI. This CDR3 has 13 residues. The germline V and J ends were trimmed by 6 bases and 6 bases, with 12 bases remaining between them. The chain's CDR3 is CASRGGPANEQFF. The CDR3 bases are TGTGCCAGCAGGGGGGGCCCCGCCAATGAGCAGTTCTTC. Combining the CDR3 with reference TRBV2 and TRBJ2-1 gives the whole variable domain EPEVTQTPSHQVTQMGQEVILRCVPISNHLYFYWYRQILGQKVEFLVSFYNNEISEKSEIFDDQFSVERPDGSNFTLKIRSTKLEDSAMYFCASRGGPANEQFFGPGTRLTVL.

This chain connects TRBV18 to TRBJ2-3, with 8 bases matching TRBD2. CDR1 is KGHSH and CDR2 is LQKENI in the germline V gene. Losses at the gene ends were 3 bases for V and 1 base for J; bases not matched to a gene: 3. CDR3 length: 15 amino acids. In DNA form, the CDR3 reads TGTGCCAGCTCACCGAAAGCGGGAGGCACAGATACGCAGTATTTT. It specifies CASSPKAGGTDTQYF.

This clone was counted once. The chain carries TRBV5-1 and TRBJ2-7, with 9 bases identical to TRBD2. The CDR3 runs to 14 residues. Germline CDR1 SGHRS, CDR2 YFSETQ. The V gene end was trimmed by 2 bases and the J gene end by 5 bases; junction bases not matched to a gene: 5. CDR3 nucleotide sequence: TGCGCCAGCAGCTTCCCTAGCGGGACCAACGAGCAGTACTTC. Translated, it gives CASSFPSGTNEQYF.

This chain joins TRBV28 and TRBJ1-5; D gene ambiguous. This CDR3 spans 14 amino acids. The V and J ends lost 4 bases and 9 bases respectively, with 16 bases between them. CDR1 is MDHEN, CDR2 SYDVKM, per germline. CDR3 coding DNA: TGTGCCAGCAGTTCTGACGGGCAGTGGGGGCCCCAGCATTTT. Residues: CASSSDGQWGPQHF.

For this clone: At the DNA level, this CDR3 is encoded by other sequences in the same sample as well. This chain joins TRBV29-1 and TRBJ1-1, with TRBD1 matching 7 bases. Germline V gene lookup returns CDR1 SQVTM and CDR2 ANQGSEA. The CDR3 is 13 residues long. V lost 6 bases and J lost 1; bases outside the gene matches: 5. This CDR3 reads CSVQGQPNTEAFF. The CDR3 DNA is TGCAGCGTACAGGGACAGCCGAACACTGAAGCTTTCTTT.

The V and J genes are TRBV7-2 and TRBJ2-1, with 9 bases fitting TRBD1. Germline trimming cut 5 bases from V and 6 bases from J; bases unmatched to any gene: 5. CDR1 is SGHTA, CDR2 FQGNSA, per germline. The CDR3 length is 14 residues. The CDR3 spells CASSLRTGVNEQFF. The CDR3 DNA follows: TGTGCCAGCAGCCTTAGGACAGGGGTCAATGAGCAGTTCTTC.

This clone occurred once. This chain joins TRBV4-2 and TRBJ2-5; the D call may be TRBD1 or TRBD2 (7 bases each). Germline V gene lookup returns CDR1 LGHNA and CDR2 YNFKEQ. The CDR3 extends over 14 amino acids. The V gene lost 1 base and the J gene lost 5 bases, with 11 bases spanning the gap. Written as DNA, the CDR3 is TGTGCCAGCAGCCAAGTGCAGGGGGGGGAGACCCAGTACTTC. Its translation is CASSQVQGGETQYF.

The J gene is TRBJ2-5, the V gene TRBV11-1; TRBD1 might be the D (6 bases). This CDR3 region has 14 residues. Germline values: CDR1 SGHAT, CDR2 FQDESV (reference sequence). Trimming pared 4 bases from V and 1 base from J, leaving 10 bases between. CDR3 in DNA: TGTGCCAGCAGCTCGACAGGAGCCCAAGAGACCCAGTACTTC. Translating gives CASSSTGAQETQYF.

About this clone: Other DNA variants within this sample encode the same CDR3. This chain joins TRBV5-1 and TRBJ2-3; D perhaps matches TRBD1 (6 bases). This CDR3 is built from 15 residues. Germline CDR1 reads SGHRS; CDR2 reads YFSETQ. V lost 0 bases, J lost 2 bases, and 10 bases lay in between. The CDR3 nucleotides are TGCGCCAGCAGCTTGGAAAGGGACAACACAGATACGCAGTATTTT. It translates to CASSLERDNTDTQYF.

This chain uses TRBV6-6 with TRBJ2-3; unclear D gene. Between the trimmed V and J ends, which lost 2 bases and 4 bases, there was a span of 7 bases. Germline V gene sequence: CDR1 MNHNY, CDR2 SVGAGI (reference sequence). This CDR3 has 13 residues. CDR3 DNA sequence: TGTGCCAGCAGTTACGTCGGACCAGATACGCAGTATTTT. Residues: CASSYVGPDTQYF.